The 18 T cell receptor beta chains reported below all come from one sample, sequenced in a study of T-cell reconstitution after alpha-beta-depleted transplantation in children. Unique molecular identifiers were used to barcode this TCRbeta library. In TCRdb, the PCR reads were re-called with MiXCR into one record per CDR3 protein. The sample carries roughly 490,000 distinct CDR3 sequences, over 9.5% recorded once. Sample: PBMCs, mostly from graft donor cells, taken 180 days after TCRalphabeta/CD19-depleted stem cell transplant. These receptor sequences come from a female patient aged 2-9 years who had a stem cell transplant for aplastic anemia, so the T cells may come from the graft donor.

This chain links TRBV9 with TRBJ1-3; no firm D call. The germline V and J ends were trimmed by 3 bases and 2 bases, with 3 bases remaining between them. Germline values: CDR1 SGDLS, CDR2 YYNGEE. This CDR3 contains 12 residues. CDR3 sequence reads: CASSGTGNTIYF. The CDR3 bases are TGTGCCAGCAGCGGGACTGGAAACACCATATATTTT.

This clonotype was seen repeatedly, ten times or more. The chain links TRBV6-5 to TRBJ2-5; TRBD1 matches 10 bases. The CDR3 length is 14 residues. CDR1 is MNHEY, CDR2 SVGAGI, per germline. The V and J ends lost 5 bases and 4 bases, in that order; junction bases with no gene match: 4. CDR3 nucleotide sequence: TGTGCCAGCAGTCGGGACAGGGGAAGAGAGACCCAGTACTTC. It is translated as CASSRDRGRETQYF.

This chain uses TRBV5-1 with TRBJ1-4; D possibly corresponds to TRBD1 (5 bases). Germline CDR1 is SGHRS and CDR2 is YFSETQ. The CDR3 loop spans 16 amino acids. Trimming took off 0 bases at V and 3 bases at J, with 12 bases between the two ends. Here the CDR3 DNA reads TGCGCCAGCAGCTTGGTGTCAGGGACGCCTAATGAAAAACTGTTTTTT. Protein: CASSLVSGTPNEKLFF.

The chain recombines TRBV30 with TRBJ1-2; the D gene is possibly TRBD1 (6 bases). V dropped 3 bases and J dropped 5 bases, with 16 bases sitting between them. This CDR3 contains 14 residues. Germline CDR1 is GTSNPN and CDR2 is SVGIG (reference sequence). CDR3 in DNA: TGTGCCTGGAGAGGCAACAGGGAGGGGTATGGCTACACCTTC. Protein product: CAWRGNREGYGYTF. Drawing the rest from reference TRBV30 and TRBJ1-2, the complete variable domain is SQTIHQWPATLVQPVGSPLSLECTVEGTSNPNLYWYRQAAGRGLQLLFYSVGIGQISSEVPQNLSASRPQDRQFILSSKKLLLSDSGFYLCAWRGNREGYGYTFGSGTRLTVV.

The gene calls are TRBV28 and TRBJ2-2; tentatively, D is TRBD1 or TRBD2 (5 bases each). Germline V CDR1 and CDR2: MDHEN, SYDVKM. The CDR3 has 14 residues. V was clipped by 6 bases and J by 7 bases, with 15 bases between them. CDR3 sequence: CASSSPGPHGELFF. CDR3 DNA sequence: TGTGCCAGCAGCTCCCCGGGGCCCCACGGGGAGCTGTTTTTT.

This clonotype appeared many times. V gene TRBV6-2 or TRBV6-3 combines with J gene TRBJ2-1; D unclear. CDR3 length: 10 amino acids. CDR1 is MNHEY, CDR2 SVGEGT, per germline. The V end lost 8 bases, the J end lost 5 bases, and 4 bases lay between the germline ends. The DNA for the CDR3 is TGTGCCAGCCGCGACAATGAGCAGTTCTTC. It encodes CASRDNEQFF.

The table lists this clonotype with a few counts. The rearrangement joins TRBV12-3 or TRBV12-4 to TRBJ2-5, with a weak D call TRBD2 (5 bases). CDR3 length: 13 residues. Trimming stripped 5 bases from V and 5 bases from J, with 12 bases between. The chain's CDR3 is CASSKNRGETQYF. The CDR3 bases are TGTGCCAGCAGTAAAAACCGAGGGGAGACCCAGTACTTC.

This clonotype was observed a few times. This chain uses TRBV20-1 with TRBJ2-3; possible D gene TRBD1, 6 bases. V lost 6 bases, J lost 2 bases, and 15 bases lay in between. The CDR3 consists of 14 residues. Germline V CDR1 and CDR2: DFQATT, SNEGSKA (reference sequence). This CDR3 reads CSAVGQLFTDTQYF. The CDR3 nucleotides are TGCAGTGCGGTGGGACAACTTTTCACAGATACGCAGTATTTT.

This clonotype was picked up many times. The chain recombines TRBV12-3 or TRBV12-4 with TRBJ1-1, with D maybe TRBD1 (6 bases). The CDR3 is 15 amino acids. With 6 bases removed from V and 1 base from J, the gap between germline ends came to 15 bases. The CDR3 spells CASSLGGPQNTEAFF. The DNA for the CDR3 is TGTGCCAGCAGCCTCGGGGGCCCGCAGAACACTGAAGCTTTCTTT.

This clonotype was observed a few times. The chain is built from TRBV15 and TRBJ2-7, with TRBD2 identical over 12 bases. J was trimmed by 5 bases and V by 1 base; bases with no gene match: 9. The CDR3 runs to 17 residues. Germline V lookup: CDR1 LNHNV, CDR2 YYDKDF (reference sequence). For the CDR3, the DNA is TGTGCCACCAGCAGAGGGGTAAGACTAGCGGGAGCCCACGAGCAGTACTTC. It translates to CATSRGVRLAGAHEQYF.

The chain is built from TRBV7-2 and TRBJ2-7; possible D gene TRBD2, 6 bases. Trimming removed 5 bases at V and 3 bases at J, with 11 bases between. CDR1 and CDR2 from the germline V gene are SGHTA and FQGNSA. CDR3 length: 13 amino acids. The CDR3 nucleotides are TGTGCCAGCAGCCTGACGCGGGGCTACGAGCAGTACGTC. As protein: CASSLTRGYEQYV.

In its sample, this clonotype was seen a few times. The CDR3 reads CASSLATSGRVAEQFF. The DNA for the CDR3 is TGTGCCAGCAGCTTAGCGACTAGCGGGAGGGTAGCTGAGCAGTTCTTC. This chain uses TRBV11-2 with TRBJ2-1; 14 nucleotides align to TRBD2. This CDR3 has 16 amino acids. Trimming took 1 base from V and 9 from J; bases not matched to a gene: 5. Germline V lookup: CDR1 SGHAT, CDR2 FQNNGV.

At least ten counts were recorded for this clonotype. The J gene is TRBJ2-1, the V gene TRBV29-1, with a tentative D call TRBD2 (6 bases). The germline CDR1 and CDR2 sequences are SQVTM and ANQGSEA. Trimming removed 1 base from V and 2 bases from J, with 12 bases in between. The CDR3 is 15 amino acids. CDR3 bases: TGCAGCGTTGAAGGCAGGCGGGATACCTACAATGAGCAGTTCTTC. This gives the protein CSVEGRRDTYNEQFF.

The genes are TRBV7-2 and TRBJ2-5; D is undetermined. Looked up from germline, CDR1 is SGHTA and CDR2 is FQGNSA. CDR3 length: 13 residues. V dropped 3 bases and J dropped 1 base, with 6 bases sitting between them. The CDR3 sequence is CASSFGLQETQYF. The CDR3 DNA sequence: TGTGCCAGCAGCTTCGGGCTCCAAGAGACCCAGTACTTC.

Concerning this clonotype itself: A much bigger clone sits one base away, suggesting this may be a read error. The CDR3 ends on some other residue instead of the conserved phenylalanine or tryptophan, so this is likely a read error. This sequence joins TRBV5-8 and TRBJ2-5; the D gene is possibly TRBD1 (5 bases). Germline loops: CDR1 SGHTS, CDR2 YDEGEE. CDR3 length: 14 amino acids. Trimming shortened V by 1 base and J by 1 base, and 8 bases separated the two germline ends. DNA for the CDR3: TGTGCCAGCAGCTTGCTCCAGGGCCAAGAGACCCAGTACCTC. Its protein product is CASSLLQGQETQYL.

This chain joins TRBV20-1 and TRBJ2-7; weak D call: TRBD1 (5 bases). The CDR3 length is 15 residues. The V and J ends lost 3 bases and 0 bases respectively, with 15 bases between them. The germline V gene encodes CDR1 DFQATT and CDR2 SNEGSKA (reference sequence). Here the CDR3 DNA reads TGCAGTGCTAGGAAGGGCAGGGTAGCCTCCTACGAGCAGTACTTC. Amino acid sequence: CSARKGRVASYEQYF.

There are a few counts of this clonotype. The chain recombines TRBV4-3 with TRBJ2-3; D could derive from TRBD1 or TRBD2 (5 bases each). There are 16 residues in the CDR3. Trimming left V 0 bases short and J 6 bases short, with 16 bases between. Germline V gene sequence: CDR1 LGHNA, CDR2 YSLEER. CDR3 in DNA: TGCGCCAGCAGCCAAGAGCTGGGGACCTGGAGGGATACGCAGTATTTT. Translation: CASSQELGTWRDTQYF.

CDR3 residues: CASSTTGARSYEQYF. CDR3 DNA sequence: TGTGCCAGCAGTACAACAGGGGCGCGATCCTACGAGCAGTACTTC. V usage is TRBV6-1 and J usage is TRBJ2-7; 7 positions match TRBD1. V was clipped by 5 bases and J by 1 base; unmatched bases: 8. The CDR3 length is 15 residues. Germline V gene data show CDR1 as MNHNS and CDR2 as SASEGT.